A selection of T cell receptor beta chains follows, all from one sample in a study of cytotoxic CD8 clonotypes in ibrutinib-treated CLL. Measured with immunoSEQ multiplex PCR; TCRdb has only the in-frame clones, and not every one. The sample shows roughly 30,000 clones, roughly three quarters of them seen only once. The source was PBMCs, collected after 36 months of ibrutinib treatment. These receptors all stem from a human donor with chronic lymphocytic leukemia. Each CDR3 is given with its conserved first and last residue. Fields, in order: D gene, CDR3 length, clone size, V gene, J gene, CDR3 DNA, CDR3 protein. The D gene is left open where the match is weak. Part of the rows lack a size; the others show once, few, many or a class for expanded clones.

-,11,-,TRBV12-5,TRBJ2-1,TGTGCTAGTGGTTTGGGACTTGAGCAGTTCTTC,CASGLGLEQFF
-,15,-,TRBV4-2,TRBJ2-3,TGTGCCAGCAGCCAAGAGGCTTCGAAGGGGGATACGCAGTATTTT,CASSQEASKGDTQYF
-,13,-,TRBV11-2,TRBJ1-2,TGTGCCAGCAGCCCGACTGAGAACTATGGCTACACCTTC,CASSPTENYGYTF
TRBD1,15,-,TRBV2,TRBJ1-5,TGTGCCAGCAGTCAGACAGGGAGATCCCATCAGCCCCAGCATTTT,CASSQTGRSHQPQHF
-,15,-,TRBV6-5,TRBJ2-7,TGTGCCAGCAGTTTAGAGGGGACGGTCCTCTACGAGCAGTACTTC,CASSLEGTVLYEQYF
-,15,-,TRBV6-5,TRBJ2-3,TGTGCCAGCAGTCCGGGCCTACAAGGCGCAGATACGCAGTATTTT,CASSPGLQGADTQYF
-,15,-,TRBV7-9,TRBJ2-3,TGTGCCAGCAGCTTAGAAGGGATCGGCACAGATACGCAGTATTTT,CASSLEGIGTDTQYF
-,15,-,TRBV6-6,TRBJ1-1,TGTGCCAGCACTGAAAGGGGGGTCATGAACACTGAAGCTTTCTTT,CASTERGVMNTEAFF
-,13,-,TRBV6-6,TRBJ1-2,TGTGCCAGCAGTTATTTTGACTCCTATGGCTACACCTTC,CASSYFDSYGYTF
TRBD1,14,few,TRBV27,TRBJ2-1,TGTGCCAGCAGTCTAGGACAGGGCCACAATGAGCAGTTCTTC,CASSLGQGHNEQFF
TRBD1,16,few,TRBV5-1,TRBJ1-2,TGCGCCAGCAGCTCTTACGTTCCCGAGACAGGGGATGGCTACACCTTC,CASSSYVPETGDGYTF
-,14,-,TRBV2,TRBJ2-5,TGTGCCAGCCCCCGCGGGGGCCGGCAAGAGACCCAGTACTTC,CASPRGGRQETQYF
TRBD1,15,-,TRBV7-9,TRBJ1-2,TGTGCCAGCAGCTTAGAGGGAAGGGGGCGCAATGGCTACACCTTC,CASSLEGRGRNGYTF
-,12,-,TRBV5-6,TRBJ1-1,TGTGCCAGCAGCTTGGTTTTCACTGAAGCTTTCTTT,CASSLVFTEAFF
-,17,once,TRBV30,TRBJ1-6,TGTGCCTGGAGTAACCGGGGATTATTCCCCTATAATTCACCCCTCCACTTT,CAWSNRGLFPYNSPLHF
-,14,-,TRBV2,TRBJ2-2,TGTGCCAGCAGTGAAGCGCTTAGCACCGGGGAGCTGTTTTTT,CASSEALSTGELFF
TRBD2,20,few,TRBV10-1,TRBJ2-4,TGCGCCAGCAGTGAGCCCGGGACTAGCGGGGGGATACTAGCCAAAAACATTCAGTACTTC,CASSEPGTSGGILAKNIQYF
TRBD1,14,-,TRBV5-4,TRBJ1-2,TGTGCCAGCAGCCCGGGACAGATGGACTATGGCTACACCTTC,CASSPGQMDYGYTF
TRBD1,15,few,TRBV27,TRBJ1-1,TGTGCCAGCAGTGTATCGACAGGGGCGAACACTGAAGCTTTCTTT,CASSVSTGANTEAFF
-,15,few,TRBV4-3,TRBJ1-4,TGCGCCAGCAGCCAAGAGGTTCAGGGAGGTGAAAAACTGTTTTTT,CASSQEVQGGEKLFF
TRBD1,15,-,TRBV5-6,TRBJ2-2,TGTGCCAGCAGCTATGGGACAGGGGGAACCGGGGAGCTGTTTTTT,CASSYGTGGTGELFF
-,15,-,TRBV5-1,TRBJ2-3,TGCGCCTCCCTGGACGGGGGCGCGAGCACAGATACGCAGTATTTT,CASLDGGASTDTQYF
TRBD1,15,-,TRBV7-6,TRBJ1-2,TGTGCCAGCAGCTTAGGGGGACAGGACATATATGGCTACACCTTC,CASSLGGQDIYGYTF
-,15,-,TRBV7-8,TRBJ1-1,TGTGCCAGCAGCTTAAGTAGCGGGACCGTTTCCGAAGCTTTCTTT,CASSLSSGTVSEAFF
TRBD1,16,once,TRBV7-8,TRBJ1-1,TGTGCCAGCAGCTTAGAGTGGACAGGTTTAAACACTGAAGCTTTCTTT,CASSLEWTGLNTEAFF
TRBD1,13,-,TRBV6-5,TRBJ1-3,TGTGCCAGCAGGCGACAGGGTGGAAACACCATATATTTT,CASRRQGGNTIYF
TRBD1,15,-,TRBV13,TRBJ2-2,TGTGCCAGCAGCGCCGACAGGGGGAGCACCGGGGAGCTGTTTTTT,CASSADRGSTGELFF
-,14,-,TRBV6-5,TRBJ2-7,TGTGCCAGCAGTTACGTGAGTACCAGCTACGAGCAGTACTTC,CASSYVSTSYEQYF
-,15,-,TRBV7-8,TRBJ1-4,TGTGCCAGCAGCTTAGGAGGGGGGTTTAATGAAAAACTGTTTTTT,CASSLGGGFNEKLFF
-,11,-,TRBV20-1,TRBJ2-7,TGCAGTGCTAACAGGTTTAACGAGCAGTACTTC,CSANRFNEQYF
-,12,-,TRBV5-6,TRBJ2-7,TGTGCCAGCAGCTGGATGGGTGGCGAGCAGTACTTC,CASSWMGGEQYF
-,14,-,TRBV6-4,TRBJ2-7,TGTGCCAGCAGTGAAAGGGAGATTTCCTACGAGCAGTACTTC,CASSEREISYEQYF
-,15,-,TRBV5-4,TRBJ2-1,TGTGCCAGCAGCTTGGAGGGGGGAGGATACAATGAGCAGTTCTTC,CASSLEGGGYNEQFF
-,10,-,TRBV6-5,TRBJ1-1,TGTGCCAGCAGTGCCGTTGAAGCTTTCTTT,CASSAVEAFF
-,17,-,TRBV5-4,TRBJ2-7,TGTGCCAGCAGCTCCCCCAGGGGCGGACCCGACTCCTACGAGCAGTACTTC,CASSSPRGGPDSYEQYF
-,13,-,TRBV11-3,TRBJ2-1,TGTGCCAGCAGCCCGGGGACCGGGTATGAGCAGTTCTTC,CASSPGTGYEQFF
TRBD2,15,-,TRBV10-3,TRBJ2-2,TGTGCCATCAGCCCTAGCGGGGCCTACACCGGGGAGCTGTTTTTT,CAISPSGAYTGELFF
-,16,few,TRBV7-3,TRBJ1-1,TGTGCCAGCAGCTTAACTCCCGCAGGCGTGAACACTGAAGCTTTCTTT,CASSLTPAGVNTEAFF
TRBD2,16,-,TRBV25-1,TRBJ2-2,TGTGCCAGCAGTGTGCGCGGGGGGGCGAACACCGGGGAGCTGTTTTTT,CASSVRGGANTGELFF
-,16,-,TRBV6-6,TRBJ2-7,TGTGCCAGCAGTTATGGCCCGGGACGGGACTCCTACGAGCAGTACTTC,CASSYGPGRDSYEQYF
-,14,once,TRBV4-1,TRBJ1-1,TGCGCCAGCAGCCTCGGCAGGTCGAACACTGAAGCTTTCTTT,CASSLGRSNTEAFF
TRBD2,16,-,TRBV6-6,TRBJ2-3,TGTGCCAGCAGTCAGGGACTAGCGGGGGACACAGATACGCAGTATTTT,CASSQGLAGDTDTQYF
-,13,-,TRBV5-1,TRBJ1-1,TGCGCCAGCAGTCGGGCAGTTGACACTGAAGCTTTCTTT,CASSRAVDTEAFF